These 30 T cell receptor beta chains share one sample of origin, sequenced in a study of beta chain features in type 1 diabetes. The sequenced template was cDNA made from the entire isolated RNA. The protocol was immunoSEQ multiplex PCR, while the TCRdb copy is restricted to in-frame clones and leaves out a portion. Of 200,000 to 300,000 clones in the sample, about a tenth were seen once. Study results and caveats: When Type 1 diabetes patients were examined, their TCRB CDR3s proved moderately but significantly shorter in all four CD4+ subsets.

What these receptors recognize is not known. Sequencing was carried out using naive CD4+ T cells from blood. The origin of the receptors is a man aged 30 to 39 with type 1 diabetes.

The CDR3 nucleotides read TGTGCCAGTAGCCAACTCGGGACAGGGGATCGAAAACTGTTTTTT. Residues: CASSQLGTGDRKLFF. This sequence joins TRBV19 and TRBJ1-4; TRBD1 aligns across 10 bases. This CDR3 is 15 amino acids long. V trimming: 6 bases; J trimming: 10 bases; junction bases outside the gene matches: 11. Germline CDR1 and CDR2: LNHDA and SQIVND (reference sequence).

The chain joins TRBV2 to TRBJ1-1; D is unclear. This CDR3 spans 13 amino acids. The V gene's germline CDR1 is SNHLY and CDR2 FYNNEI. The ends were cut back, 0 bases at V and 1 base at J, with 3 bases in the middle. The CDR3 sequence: CASSEAANTEAFF. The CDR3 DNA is TGTGCCAGCAGTGAAGCAGCGAACACTGAAGCTTTCTTT.

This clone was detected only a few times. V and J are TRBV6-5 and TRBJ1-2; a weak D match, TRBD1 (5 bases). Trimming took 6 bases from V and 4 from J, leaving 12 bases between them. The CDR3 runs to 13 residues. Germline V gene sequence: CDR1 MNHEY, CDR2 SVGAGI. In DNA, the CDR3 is TGTGCCAGCAGCTCCGGGCAGGGCTATGGCTACACCTTC. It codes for CASSSGQGYGYTF.

CDR3 coding DNA: TGTGCCAGCAGCTTGACGCTTGGACAGACTTACGAGCAGTACTTC. Residues: CASSLTLGQTYEQYF. This rearrangement joins TRBV5-5 to TRBJ2-7; possible D gene TRBD1, 6 bases. The V end lost 1 base, the J end lost 4 bases, and 15 bases lay between the germline ends. Per germline, CDR1 SGHKS and CDR2 YYEKEE (reference sequence). The CDR3 is 15 residues long.

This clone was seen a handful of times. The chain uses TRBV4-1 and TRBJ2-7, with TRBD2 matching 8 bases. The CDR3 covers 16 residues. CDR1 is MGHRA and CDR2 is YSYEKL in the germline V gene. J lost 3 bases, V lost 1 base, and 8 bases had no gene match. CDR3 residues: CASSQVLAGMGYEQYF. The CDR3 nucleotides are TGCGCCAGCAGCCAAGTTTTAGCGGGGATGGGCTACGAGCAGTACTTC.

This CDR3 reads CASSEVVDYIRMTREKLFF. Written as DNA, the CDR3 is TGTGCCAGCAGCGAGGTGGTGGACTATATACGAATGACGCGGGAAAAACTGTTTTTT. The chain joins TRBV28 to TRBJ1-4, with unresolved D. This CDR3 spans 19 amino acids. V was clipped by 6 bases and J by 8 bases, with 31 bases between them. Germline V gene lookup returns CDR1 MDHEN and CDR2 SYDVKM.

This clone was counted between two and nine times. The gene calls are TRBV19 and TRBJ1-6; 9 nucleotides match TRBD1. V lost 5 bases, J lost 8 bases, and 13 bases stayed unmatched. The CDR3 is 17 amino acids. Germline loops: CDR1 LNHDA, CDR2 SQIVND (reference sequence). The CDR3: CASSLTGTGRFDSPLHF. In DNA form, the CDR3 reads TGTGCCAGTAGTCTTACCGGGACAGGGAGATTTGATTCACCCCTCCACTTT.

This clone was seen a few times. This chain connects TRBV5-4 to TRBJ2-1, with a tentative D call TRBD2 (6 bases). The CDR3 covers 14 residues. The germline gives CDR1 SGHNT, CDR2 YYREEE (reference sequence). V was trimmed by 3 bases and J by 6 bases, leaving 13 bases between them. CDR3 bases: TGTGCCAGCAGCTCAATAGCGGAAGGCAATGAGCAGTTCTTC. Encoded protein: CASSSIAEGNEQFF.

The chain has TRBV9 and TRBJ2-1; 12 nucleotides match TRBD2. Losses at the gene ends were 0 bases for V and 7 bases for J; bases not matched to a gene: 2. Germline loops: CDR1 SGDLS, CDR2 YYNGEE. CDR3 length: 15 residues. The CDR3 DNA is TGTGCCAGCAGCGTAGGGACTAGCGGGGCTAATGAGCAGTTCTTC. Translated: CASSVGTSGANEQFF.

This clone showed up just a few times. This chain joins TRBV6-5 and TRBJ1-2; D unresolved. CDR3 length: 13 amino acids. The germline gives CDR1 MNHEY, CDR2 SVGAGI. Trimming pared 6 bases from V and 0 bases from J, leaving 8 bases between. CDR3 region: CASRPDSNYGYTF. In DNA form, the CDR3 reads TGTGCCAGCAGACCGGACTCTAACTATGGCTACACCTTC.

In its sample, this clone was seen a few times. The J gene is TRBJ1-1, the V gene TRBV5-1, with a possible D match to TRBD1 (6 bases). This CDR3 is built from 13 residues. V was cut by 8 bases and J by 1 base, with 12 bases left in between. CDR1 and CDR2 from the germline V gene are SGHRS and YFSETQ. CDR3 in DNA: TGCGCCAGTAATACAGGGACGAACACTGAAGCTTTCTTT. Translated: CASNTGTNTEAFF.

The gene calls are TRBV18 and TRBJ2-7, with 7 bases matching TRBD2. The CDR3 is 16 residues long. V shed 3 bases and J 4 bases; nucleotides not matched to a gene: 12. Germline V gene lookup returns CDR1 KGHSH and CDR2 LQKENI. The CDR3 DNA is TGTGCCAGCTCACCGAGGCTAGCGGCAAACTATTACGAGCAGTACTTC. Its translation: CASSPRLAANYYEQYF.

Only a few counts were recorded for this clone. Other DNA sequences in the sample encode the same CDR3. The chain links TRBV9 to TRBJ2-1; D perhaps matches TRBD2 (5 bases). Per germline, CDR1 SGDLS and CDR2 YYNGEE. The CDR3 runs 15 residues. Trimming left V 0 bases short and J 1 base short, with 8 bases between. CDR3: CASSVDRGSYNEQFF. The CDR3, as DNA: TGTGCCAGCAGCGTAGATAGAGGGTCCTACAATGAGCAGTTCTTC.

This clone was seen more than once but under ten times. The CDR3 sequence: CASSPRAVGSHNEQFF. The CDR3, as DNA: TGTGCCAGCAGCCCCCGCGCCGTCGGGTCCCACAATGAGCAGTTCTTC. The chain recombines TRBV11-1 with TRBJ2-1; no clear D gene. This CDR3 contains 16 residues. V was pared by 5 bases and J by 5 bases, with 19 bases between. CDR1 and CDR2 from the germline V gene are SGHAT and FQDESV (reference sequence). The full variable domain, with the rest looked up from reference TRBV11-1 and TRBJ2-1, is EAEVAQSPRYKITEKSQAVAFWCDPISGHATLYWYRQILGQGPELLVQFQDESVVDDSQLPKDRFSAERLKGVDSTLKIQPAELGDSAMYLCASSPRAVGSHNEQFFGPGTRLTVL.

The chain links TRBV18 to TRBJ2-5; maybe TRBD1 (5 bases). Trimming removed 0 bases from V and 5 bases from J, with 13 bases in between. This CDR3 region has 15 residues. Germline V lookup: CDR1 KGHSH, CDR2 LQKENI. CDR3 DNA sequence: TGTGCCAGCTCACCACCCGGCAGGGTCGGGGAGACCCAGTACTTC. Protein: CASSPPGRVGETQYF.

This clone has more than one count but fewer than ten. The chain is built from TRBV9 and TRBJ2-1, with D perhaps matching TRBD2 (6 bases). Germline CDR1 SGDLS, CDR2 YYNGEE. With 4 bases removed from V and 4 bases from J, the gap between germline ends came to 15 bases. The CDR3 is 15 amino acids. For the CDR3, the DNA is TGTGCCAGCAGCACCCGGGCCAGCGGGTACAATGAGCAGTTCTTC. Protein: CASSTRASGYNEQFF.

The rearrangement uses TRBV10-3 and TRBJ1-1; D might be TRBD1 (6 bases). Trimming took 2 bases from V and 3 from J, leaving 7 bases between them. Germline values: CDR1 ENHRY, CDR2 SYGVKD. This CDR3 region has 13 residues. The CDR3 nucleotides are TGTGCCATCAGTGAGGAGGGGGACACTGAAGCTTTCTTT. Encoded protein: CAISEEGDTEAFF.

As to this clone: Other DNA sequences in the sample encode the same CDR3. The DNA for the CDR3 is TGTGCCAGCAGCTTGGCGGGCACAGATACGCAGTATTTT. Translated: CASSLAGTDTQYF. The rearrangement uses TRBV5-4 and TRBJ2-3; D remains ambiguous. V was trimmed by 0 bases and J by 1 base, leaving 3 bases between them. This CDR3 spans 13 amino acids. Germline-derived CDR1 and CDR2 are SGHNT and YYREEE (reference sequence). Together with reference TRBV5-4 and TRBJ2-3, the CDR3 gives the full variable domain: ETGVTQSPTHLIKTRGQQVTLRCSSQSGHNTVSWYQQALGQGPQFIFQYYREEENGRGNFPPRFSGLQFPNYSSELNVNALELDDSALYLCASSLAGTDTQYFGPGTRLTVL.

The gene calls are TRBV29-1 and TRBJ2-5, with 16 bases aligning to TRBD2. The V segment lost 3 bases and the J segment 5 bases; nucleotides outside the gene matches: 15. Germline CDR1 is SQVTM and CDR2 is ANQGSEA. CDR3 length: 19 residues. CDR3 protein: CSVDPGLAGGRHLGETQYF. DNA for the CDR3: TGCAGCGTTGATCCGGGACTAGCGGGGGGGCGGCATTTAGGGGAGACCCAGTACTTC.

CDR3 in DNA: TGTGCCACCAGGGGGACACCGACCGGGGGGACTGAAGCTTTCTTT. Its protein is CATRGTPTGGTEAFF. The rearrangement links TRBV15 to TRBJ1-1; D may be TRBD1 (6 bases). The germline V gene has CDR1 LNHNV and CDR2 YYDKDF (reference sequence). The CDR3 spans 15 residues. Trimming removed 6 bases at V and 5 bases at J, with 19 bases between.

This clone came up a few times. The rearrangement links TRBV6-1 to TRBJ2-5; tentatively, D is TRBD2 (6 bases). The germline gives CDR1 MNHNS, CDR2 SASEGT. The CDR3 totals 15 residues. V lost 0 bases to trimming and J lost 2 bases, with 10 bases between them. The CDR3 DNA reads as TGTGCCAGCAGTGAAGCACCCCGGGGGCAAGAGACCCAGTACTTC. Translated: CASSEAPRGQETQYF.

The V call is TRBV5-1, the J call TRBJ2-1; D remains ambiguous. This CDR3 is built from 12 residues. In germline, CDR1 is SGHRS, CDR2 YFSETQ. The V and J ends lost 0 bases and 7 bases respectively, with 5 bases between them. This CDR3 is CASSLAQNEQFF. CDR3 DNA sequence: TGCGCCAGCAGCTTGGCCCAGAATGAGCAGTTCTTC.

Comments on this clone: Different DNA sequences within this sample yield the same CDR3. In DNA, the CDR3 is TGCGCCAGCAGCTCCGGGACAGATAATCAGCCCCAGCATTTT. Translated: CASSSGTDNQPQHF. The chain recombines TRBV5-1 with TRBJ1-5, with TRBD1 identical over 7 bases. Germline CDR1 is SGHRS and CDR2 is YFSETQ. With 3 bases clipped from V and 4 bases from J, the junction kept 4 bases outside the gene matches. The CDR3 runs 14 residues.

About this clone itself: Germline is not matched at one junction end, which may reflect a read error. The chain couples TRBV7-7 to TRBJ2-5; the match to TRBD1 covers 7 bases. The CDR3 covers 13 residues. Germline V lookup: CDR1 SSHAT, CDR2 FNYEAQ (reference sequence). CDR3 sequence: CASSATGSETQYF. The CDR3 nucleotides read TGTGCTAGCAGCGCGACAGGGTCAGAGACCCAGTACTTC. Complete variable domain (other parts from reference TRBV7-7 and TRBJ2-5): GAGVSQSPRYKVTKRGQDVTLRCDPISSHATLYWYQQALGQGPEFLTYFNYEAQPDKSGLPSDRFSAERPEGSISTLTIQRTEQRDSAMYRCASSATGSETQYFGPGTRLLVL.

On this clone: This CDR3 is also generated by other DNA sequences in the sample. In DNA, the CDR3 is TGTGCCAGCAGCCGTCAGGGGATTTACGAGCAGTACTTC. As protein: CASSRQGIYEQYF. The chain employs TRBV14 and TRBJ2-7; D is perhaps TRBD1 (6 bases). The V and J ends lost 4 bases and 4 bases respectively, with 11 bases between them. The CDR3 spans 13 residues. CDR1 SGHDN and CDR2 FVKESK come from the germline V gene. Full variable domain (missing parts from reference TRBV14 and TRBJ2-7): EAGVTQFPSHSVIEKGQTVTLRCDPISGHDNLYWYRRVMGKEIKFLLHFVKESKQDESGMPNNRFLAERTGGTYSTLKVQPAELEDSGVYFCASSRQGIYEQYFGPGTRLTVT.

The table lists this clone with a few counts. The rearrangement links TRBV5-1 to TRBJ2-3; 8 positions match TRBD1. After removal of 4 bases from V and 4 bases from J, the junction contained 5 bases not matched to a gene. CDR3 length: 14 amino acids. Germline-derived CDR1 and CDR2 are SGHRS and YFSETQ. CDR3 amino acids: CASSPRTGSDTQYF. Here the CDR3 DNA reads TGCGCCAGCAGCCCCCGGACAGGGTCAGATACGCAGTATTTT.

Here the CDR3 reads CASSQDEQADQPQHF. The CDR3 nucleotides read TGTGCCAGCAGCCAAGACGAACAGGCCGATCAGCCCCAGCATTTT. The genes are TRBV4-2 and TRBJ1-5; D may be TRBD1 (5 bases). CDR3 size: 15 residues. Germline values: CDR1 LGHNA, CDR2 YNFKEQ. Trimming shortened V by 0 bases and J by 5 bases, and 11 bases separated the two germline ends.

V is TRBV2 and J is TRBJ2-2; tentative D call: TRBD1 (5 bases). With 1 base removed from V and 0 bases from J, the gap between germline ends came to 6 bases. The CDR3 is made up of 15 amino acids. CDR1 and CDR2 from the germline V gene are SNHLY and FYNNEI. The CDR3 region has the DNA TGTGCCAGCAGTGAAGGGGGCCCGAACACCGGGGAGCTGTTTTTT. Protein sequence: CASSEGGPNTGELFF.

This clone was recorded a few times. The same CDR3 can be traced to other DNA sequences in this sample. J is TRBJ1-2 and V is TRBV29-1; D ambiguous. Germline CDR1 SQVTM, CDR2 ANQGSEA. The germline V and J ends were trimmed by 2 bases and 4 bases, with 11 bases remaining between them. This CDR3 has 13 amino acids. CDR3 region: CSVEYGGSYGYTF. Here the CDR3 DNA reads TGCAGCGTTGAATACGGAGGATCCTATGGCTACACCTTC. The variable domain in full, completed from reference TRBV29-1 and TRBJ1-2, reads SAVISQKPSRDICQRGTSLTIQCQVDSQVTMMFWYRQQPGQSLTLIATANQGSEATYESGFVIDKFPISRPNLTFSTLTVSNMSPEDSSIYLCSVEYGGSYGYTFGSGTRLTVV.

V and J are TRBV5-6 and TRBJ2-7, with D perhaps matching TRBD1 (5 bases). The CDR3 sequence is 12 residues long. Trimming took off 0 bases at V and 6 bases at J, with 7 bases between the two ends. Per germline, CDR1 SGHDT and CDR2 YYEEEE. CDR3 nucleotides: TGTGCCAGCAGCTTGGAGACAGCCGAGCAGTACTTC. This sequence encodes CASSLETAEQYF.